The present TCR beta chain was sequenced within a study of shared clonotypes between healthy human individuals. As to this clone: This sequence is one base from a far larger clone and is likely a read error. Other nucleotide sequences from this sample produce the same CDR3.

Running of the assay took place at deep level. Per sorted-subset replicate PCR, input was approximately 0.2 ug DNA, representing about 29,000 T cell genomes. Only in-frame clones appear in the TCRdb table, and some are missing; sequencing was by immunoSEQ multiplex PCR. In the table there are about a million clones, around 80% of which are singletons. The CDR3 runs 13 residues. With V trimmed by 3 bases and J by 7 bases, 0 bases remained unmatched. Per germline, CDR1 SGHTA and CDR2 FQGNSA. Sequenced sample: memory CD4+ T cells sorted from blood. The subset was: CD45RA-negative fraction. The chain couples TRBV7-2 to TRBJ1-6; 7 bases are shared with TRBD1. This TCR was recovered from a man aged 18 to 30 in good health. In DNA, the CDR3 is TGTGCCAGCAGCTTGGGACAGAATTCACCCCTCCACTTT. Amino acid sequence: CASSLGQNSPLHF. Variable domain in full (rest from reference TRBV7-2 and TRBJ1-6): GAGVSQSPSNKVTEKGKDVELRCDPISGHTALYWYRQSLGQGLEFLIYFQGNSAPDKSGLPSDRFSAERTGGSVSTLTIQRTQQEDSAVYLCASSLGQNSPLHFGNGTRLTVT.